This TCR beta chain was sequenced during a study of shared clonotypes between healthy human individuals. Across the whole study: Researchers assigned three CD4 naive, three CD4 memory, two CD8 naive and one CD8 memory plate to each donor.

The repertoire was sequenced with immunoSEQ multiplex PCR; TCRdb's copy has only in-frame clones and lacks some. The sample contains millions of clones, approximately 90% of which appear only once. This CDR3 spans 15 amino acids. After removal of 2 bases from V and 5 bases from J, the junction contained 4 bases not matched to a gene. From germline, CDR1 is SGHRS and CDR2 YFSETQ. The clonotype originates from a man between 18 and 29 years old in good health. The chain has TRBV5-1 and TRBJ2-5; 12 bases are shared with TRBD1. The sample consisted of naive CD4+ T cells sorted from blood. Regarding subset: CD45RA+ positively selected. DNA for the CDR3: TGCGCCAGCAGCTTAGGGACAGGGGGCGTGGAGACCCAGTACTTC. Translating gives CASSLGTGGVETQYF. Full variable domain (missing parts from reference TRBV5-1 and TRBJ2-5): KAGVTQTPRYLIKTRGQQVTLSCSPISGHRSVSWYQQTPGQGLQFLFEYFSETQRNKGNFPGRFSGRQFSNSRSEMNVSTLELGDSALYLCASSLGTGGVETQYFGPGTRLLVL.